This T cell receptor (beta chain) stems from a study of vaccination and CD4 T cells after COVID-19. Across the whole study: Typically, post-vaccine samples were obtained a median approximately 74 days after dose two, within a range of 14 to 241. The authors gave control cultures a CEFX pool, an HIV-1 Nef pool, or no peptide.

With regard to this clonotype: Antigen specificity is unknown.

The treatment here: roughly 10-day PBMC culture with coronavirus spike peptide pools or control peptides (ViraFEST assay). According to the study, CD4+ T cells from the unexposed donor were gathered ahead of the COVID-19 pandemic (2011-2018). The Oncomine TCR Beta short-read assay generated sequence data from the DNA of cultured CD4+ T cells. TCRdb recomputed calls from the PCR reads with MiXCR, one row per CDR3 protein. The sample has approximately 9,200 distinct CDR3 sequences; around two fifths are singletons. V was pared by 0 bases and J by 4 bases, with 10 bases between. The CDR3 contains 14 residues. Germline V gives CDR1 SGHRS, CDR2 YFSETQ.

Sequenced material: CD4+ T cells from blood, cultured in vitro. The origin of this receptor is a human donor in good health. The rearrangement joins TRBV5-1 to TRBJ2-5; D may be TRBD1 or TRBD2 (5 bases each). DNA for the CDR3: TGCGCCAGCAGCTTGGCTGCCGGGGCAGAGACCCAGTACTTC. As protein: CASSLAAGAETQYF.